Sequencing of this T cell receptor beta chain was carried out in a study of regulatory T cells in long-lasting Graves disease. Concerning this clonotype: A single base separates this from a much larger clone, so it may be a read error.

As for time point: newly diagnosed GD, antithyroid drugs for less than 3 months. PBMC-derived RNA was used for the TCR library. It was an endocrinology department in Xi'an, China, that provided the patients. For TCR beta, libraries came from iRepertoire HTBI primers and Arm-PCR of CDR3 regions. MiXCR was run by TCRdb on the multiplex PCR reads, yielding one entry per CDR3 protein. This table has about 540,000 distinct CDR3 sequences, less than 15% appearing once. These data were also filed under a second study, of T cells in Graves' hyperthyroidism and ophthalmopathy. As that study records: An initial round of RT-PCR targeting the TCR CDR3 relied on the HTBI primer set.

The TCR comes from a man between 25 and 39 years old with Graves disease. The material was peripheral blood mononuclear cells (PBMCs), obtained at new diagnosis, from a patient treated with antithyroid drugs.

Written as DNA, the CDR3 is TGTGCCAGCAGTCCCGGGACAGGGGGCGTCGACGAGCAGTTCTTC. Translating gives CASSPGTGGVDEQFF. The chain uses TRBV2 and TRBJ2-1; 12 bases are shared with TRBD1. Germline CDR1 and CDR2: SNHLY and FYNNEI. The junction had 9 bases not matched to a gene; V was cut back by 5 bases and J by 10 bases. The length of the CDR3 is 15 residues.